This TCR beta chain was sequenced during a study of spatial heterogeneity in lung cancer. Study in general: The library had UMIs, and each TCR and UMI pair averaged more than ten raw reads.

The CDR3 totals 14 residues. Trimming cost V 3 bases and J 0 bases, with 8 bases left between them. This clonotype is labeled medium-sized. The time point was: sample taken at primary tumor resection. TCRdb processed the 5' RACE reads anew with MiXCR; each CDR3 protein has one entry. The profile shows 5,000 to 5,500 distinct CDR3 sequences, less than 6.5% of them singletons. The specimen comprised normal lung tissue next to the tumor, sampled at surgery. The rearrangement links TRBV12-3 or TRBV12-4 to TRBJ1-1; D remains ambiguous. The TCR comes from a female donor with early-stage non-small cell lung cancer. In DNA, the CDR3 is TGTGCCAGCAGTTTGTCAAACCTGAACACTGAAGCTTTCTTT. Protein sequence: CASSLSNLNTEAFF.